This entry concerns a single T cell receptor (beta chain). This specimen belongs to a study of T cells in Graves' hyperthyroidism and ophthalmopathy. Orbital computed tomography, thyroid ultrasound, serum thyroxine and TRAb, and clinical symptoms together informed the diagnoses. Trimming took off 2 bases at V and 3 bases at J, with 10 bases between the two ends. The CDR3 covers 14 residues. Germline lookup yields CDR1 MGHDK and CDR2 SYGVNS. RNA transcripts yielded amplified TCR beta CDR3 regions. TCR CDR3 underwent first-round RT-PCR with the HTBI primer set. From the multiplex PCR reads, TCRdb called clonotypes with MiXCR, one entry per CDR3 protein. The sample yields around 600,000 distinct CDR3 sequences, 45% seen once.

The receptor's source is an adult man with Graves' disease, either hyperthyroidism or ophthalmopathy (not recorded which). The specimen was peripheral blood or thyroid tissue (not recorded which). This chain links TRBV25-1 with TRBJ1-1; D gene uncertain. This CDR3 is CASSEPNPYTEAFF. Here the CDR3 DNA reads TGTGCCAGCAGTGAACCCAACCCATACACTGAAGCTTTCTTT.